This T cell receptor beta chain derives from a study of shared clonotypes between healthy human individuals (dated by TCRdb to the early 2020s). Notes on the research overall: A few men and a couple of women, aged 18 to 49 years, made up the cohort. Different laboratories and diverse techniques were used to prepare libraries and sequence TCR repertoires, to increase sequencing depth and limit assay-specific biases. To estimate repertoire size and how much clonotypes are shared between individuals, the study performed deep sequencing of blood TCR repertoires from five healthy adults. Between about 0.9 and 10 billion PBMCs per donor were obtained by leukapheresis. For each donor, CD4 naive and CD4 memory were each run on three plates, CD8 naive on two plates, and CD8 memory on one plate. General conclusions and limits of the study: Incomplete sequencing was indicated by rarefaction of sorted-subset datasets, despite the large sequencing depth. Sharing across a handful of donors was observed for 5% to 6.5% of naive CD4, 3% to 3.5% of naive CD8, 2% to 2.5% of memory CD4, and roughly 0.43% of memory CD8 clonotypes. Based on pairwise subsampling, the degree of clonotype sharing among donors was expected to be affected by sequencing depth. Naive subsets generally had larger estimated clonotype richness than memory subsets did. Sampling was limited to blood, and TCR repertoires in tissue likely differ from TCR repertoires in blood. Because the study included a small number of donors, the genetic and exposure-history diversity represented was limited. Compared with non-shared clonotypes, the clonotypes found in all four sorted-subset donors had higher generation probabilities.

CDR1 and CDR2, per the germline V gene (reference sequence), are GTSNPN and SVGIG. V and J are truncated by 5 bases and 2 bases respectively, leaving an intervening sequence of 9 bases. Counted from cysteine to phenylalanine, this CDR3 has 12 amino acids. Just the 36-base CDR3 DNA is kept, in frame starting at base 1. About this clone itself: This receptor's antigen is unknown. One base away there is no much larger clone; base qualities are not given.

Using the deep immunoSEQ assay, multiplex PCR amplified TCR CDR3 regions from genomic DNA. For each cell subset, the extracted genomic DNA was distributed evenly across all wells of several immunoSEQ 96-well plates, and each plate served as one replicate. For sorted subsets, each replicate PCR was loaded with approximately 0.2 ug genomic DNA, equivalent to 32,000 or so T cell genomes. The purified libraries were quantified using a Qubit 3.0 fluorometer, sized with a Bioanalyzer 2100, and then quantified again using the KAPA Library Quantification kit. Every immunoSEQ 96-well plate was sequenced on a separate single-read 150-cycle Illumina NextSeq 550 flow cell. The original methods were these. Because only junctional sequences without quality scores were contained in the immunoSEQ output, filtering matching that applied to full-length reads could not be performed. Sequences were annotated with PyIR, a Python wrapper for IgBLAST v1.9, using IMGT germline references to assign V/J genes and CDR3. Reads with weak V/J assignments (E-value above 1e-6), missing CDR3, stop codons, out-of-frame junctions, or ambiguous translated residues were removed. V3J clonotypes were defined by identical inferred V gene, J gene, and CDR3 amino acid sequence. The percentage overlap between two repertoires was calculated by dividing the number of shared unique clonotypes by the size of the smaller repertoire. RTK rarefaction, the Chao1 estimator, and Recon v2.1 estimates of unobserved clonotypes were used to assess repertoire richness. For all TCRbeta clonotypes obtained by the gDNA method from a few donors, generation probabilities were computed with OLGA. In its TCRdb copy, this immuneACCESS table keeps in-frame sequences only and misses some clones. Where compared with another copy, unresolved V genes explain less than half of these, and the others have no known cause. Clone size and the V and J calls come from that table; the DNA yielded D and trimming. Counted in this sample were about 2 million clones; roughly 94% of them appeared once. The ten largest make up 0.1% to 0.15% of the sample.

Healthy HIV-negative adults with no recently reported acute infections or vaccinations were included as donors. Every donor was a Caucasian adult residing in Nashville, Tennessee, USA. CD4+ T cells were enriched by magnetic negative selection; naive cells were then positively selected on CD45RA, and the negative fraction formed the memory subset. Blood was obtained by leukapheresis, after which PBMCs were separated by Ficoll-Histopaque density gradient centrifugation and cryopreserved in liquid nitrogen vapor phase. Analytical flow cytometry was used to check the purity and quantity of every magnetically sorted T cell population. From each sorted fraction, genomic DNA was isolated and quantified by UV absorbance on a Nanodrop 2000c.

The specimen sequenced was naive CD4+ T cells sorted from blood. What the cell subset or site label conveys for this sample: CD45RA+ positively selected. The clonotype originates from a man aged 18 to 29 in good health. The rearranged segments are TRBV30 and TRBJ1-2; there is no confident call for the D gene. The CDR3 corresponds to CAWGTPNYGYTF. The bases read TGTGCCTGGGGTACACCAAACTATGGCTACACCTTC.